The clone carrying this T cell receptor beta chain came up a few times. The data stem from a study of T-cell memory formation after mild COVID-19. Germline V CDR1 and CDR2: MNHNS, SASEGT. V gave up 6 bases and J gave up 3 bases, with 12 bases separating them. CDR3 length: 14 residues. TCRdb used MiXCR to reprocess the 5' RACE reads, holding one entry per CDR3 protein. The sample yields about 290,000 distinct CDR3 sequences, 15% seen once. This receptor was taken from a man between 18 and 29 years old who had mild COVID-19 (a few samples of this study predate the infection). Cell type and time point are not known. What was sequenced was PBMCs or a T cell subset sorted from them (not recorded which). This rearrangement joins TRBV6-1 to TRBJ1-5, with D possibly matching TRBD1 (6 bases). CDR3 amino acids: CASRVDSYNQPQHF. The CDR3 region has the DNA TGTGCCAGCAGGGTGGACAGTTACAATCAGCCCCAGCATTTT.